The sequence of this T cell receptor (beta chain) was determined in a study of cytomegalovirus exposure and HLA in healthy donors. With 60 Vbeta and 13 Jbeta primers, the PCR was carried out. Clones were read by immunoSEQ multiplex PCR, and TCRdb kept only the in-frame ones, dropping some. The sample lists some 66,000 clones, over 70% occurring once. Germline loops: CDR1 SQVTM, CDR2 ANQGSEA. The J segment lost 0 bases and the V segment lost 6 bases, leaving 3 bases of the junction unmatched. CDR3 size: 13 residues. Sequencing input: PBMCs. The rearrangement uses TRBV29-1 and TRBJ2-7; 9 nucleotides agree with TRBD1. The receptor was isolated from a man aged 60 to 69 in good health and CMV-seropositive. CDR3 sequence: CSVETGGSYEQYF. CDR3 sequence (DNA): TGCAGCGTCGAGACAGGGGGCTCCTACGAGCAGTACTTC.